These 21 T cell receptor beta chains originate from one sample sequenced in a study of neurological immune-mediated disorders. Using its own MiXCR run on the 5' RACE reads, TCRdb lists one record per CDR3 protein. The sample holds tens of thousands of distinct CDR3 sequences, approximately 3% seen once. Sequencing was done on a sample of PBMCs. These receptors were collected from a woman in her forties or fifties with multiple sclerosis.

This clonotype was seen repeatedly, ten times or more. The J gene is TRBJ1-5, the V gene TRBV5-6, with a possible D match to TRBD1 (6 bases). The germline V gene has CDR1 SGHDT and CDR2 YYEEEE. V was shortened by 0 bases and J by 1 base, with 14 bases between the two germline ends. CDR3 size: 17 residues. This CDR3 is CASSLGGGSQSNQPQHF. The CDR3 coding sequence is TGTGCCAGCAGCTTGGGGGGGGGCAGCCAGAGCAATCAGCCCCAGCATTTT.

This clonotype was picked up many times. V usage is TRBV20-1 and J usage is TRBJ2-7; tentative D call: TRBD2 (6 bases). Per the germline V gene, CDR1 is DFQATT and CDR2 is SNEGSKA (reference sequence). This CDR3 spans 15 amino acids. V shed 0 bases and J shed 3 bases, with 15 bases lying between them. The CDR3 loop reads CSARDPRGSGYEQYF. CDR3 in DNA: TGCAGTGCTAGAGATCCCCGTGGTAGCGGCTACGAGCAGTACTTC.

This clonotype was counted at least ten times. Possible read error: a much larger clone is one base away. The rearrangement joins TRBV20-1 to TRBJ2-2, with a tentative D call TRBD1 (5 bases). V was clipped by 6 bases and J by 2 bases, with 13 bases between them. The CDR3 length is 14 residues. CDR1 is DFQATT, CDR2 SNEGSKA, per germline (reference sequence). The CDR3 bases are TGCAGTGCCCTCCGACAGAACAACACCGGGGAGCTGTTTTTT. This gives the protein CSALRQNNTGELFF.

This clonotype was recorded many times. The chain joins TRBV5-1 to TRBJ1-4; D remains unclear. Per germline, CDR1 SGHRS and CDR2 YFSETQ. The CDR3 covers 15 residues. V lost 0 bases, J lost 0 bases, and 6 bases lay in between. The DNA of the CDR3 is TGCGCCAGCAGCTTGGGCAGCGCAACTAATGAAAAACTGTTTTTT. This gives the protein CASSLGSATNEKLFF. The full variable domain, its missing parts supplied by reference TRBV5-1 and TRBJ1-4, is KAGVTQTPRYLIKTRGQQVTLSCSPISGHRSVSWYQQTPGQGLQFLFEYFSETQRNKGNFPGRFSGRQFSNSRSEMNVSTLELGDSALYLCASSLGSATNEKLFFGSGTQLSVL.

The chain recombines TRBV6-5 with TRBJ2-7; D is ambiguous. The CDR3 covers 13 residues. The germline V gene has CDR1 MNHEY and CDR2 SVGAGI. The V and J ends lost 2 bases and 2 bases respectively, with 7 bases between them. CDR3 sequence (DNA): TGTGCCAGCAGTTACGGCAGCCCCTACGAGCAGTACTTC. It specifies CASSYGSPYEQYF.

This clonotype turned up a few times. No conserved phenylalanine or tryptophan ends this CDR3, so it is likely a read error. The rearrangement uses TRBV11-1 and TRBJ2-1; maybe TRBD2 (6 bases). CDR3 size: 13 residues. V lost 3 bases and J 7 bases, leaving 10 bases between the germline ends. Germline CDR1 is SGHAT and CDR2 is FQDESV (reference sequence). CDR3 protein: CASSLTGVNEQFN. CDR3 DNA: TGTGCCAGCAGCTTGACGGGAGTAAATGAGCAGTTCAAC.

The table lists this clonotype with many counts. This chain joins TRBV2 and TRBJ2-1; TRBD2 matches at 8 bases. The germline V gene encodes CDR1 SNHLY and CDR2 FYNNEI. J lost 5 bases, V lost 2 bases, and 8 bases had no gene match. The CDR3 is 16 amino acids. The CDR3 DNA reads TGTGCCAGCAGTGAACTAGGGACTAGGGGCCACAATGAGCAGTTCTTC. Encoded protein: CASSELGTRGHNEQFF.

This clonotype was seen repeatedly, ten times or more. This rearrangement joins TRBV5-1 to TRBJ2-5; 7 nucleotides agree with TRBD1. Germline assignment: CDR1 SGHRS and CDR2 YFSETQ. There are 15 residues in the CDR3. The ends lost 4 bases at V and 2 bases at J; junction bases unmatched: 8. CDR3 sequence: CASSPGTVKQETQYF. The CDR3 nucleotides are TGCGCCAGCAGCCCTGGGACAGTTAAGCAAGAGACCCAGTACTTC.

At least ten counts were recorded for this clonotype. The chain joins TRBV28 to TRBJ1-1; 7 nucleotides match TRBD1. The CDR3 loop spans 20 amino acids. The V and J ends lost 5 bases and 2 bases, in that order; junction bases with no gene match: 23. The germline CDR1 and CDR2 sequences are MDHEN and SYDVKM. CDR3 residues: CASSMIRTGQGFGTNTEAFF. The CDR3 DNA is TGTGCCAGCAGTATGATCCGGACAGGTCAAGGATTTGGGACAAACACTGAAGCTTTCTTT.

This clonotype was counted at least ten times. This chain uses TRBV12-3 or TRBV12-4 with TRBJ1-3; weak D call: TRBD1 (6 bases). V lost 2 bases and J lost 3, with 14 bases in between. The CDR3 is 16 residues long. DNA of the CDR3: TGTGCCAGCAGTTTATATCCGGGGGCGGATGGAAACACCATATATTTT. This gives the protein CASSLYPGADGNTIYF.

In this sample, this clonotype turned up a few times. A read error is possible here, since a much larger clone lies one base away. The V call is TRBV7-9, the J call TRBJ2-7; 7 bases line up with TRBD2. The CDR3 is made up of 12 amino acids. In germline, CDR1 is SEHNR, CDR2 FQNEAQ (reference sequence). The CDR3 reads CDSSTGEGQPYF. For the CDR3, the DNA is TGTGACAGCAGCACCGGGGAGGGTCAGCCGTACTTC.

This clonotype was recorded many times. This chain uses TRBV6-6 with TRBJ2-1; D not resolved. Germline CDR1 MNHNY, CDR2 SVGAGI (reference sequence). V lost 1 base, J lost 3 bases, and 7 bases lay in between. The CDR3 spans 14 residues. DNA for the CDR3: TGTGCCAGCAGTTACTTTCCAGTCTACAATGAGCAGTTCTTC. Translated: CASSYFPVYNEQFF.

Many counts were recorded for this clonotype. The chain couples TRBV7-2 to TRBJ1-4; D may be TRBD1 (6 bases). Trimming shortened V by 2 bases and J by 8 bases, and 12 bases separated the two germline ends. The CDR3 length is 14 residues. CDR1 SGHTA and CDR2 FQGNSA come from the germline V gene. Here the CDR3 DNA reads TGTGCCAGCAGCTTAAGAAAGGGGGGGGAAAAACTGTTTTTT. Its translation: CASSLRKGGEKLFF.

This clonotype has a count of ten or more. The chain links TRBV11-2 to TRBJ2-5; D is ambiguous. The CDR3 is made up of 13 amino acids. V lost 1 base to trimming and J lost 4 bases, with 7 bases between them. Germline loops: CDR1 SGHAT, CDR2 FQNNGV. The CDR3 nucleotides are TGTGCCAGCAGCTTAGGTACCGGAGAGACCCAGTACTTC. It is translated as CASSLGTGETQYF. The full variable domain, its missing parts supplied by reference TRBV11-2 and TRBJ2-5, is EAGVAQSPRYKIIEKRQSVAFWCNPISGHATLYWYQQILGQGPKLLIQFQNNGVVDDSQLPKDRFSAERLKGVDSTLKIQPAKLEDSAVYLCASSLGTGETQYFGPGTRLLVL.

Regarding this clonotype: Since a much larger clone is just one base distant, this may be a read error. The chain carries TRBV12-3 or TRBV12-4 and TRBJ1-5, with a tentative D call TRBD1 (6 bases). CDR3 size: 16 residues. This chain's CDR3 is CASSSRTRGSNQPQNF. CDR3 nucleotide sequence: TGTGCCAGCAGTTCACGTACCAGGGGAAGCAATCAGCCCCAGAATTTT.

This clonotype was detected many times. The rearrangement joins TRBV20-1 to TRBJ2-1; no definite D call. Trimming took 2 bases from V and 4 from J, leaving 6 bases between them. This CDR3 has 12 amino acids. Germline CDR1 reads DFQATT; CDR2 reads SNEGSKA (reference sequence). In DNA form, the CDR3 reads TGCAGTGCTAGACCGGTTTACAATGAGCAGTTCTTC. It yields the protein CSARPVYNEQFF.

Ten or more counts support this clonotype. The CDR3 region is CASSPAGIETQYF. The CDR3 DNA sequence: TGTGCCAGCAGCCCGGCAGGGATTGAGACCCAGTACTTC. This chain connects TRBV5-5 to TRBJ2-5, with a weak D call TRBD1 (5 bases). This CDR3 region has 13 residues. Germline assignment: CDR1 SGHKS and CDR2 YYEKEE (reference sequence). With 4 bases removed from V and 5 bases from J, the gap between germline ends came to 12 bases. Variable domain in full (rest from reference TRBV5-5 and TRBJ2-5): DAGVTQSPTHLIKTRGQQVTLRCSPISGHKSVSWYQQVLGQGPQFIFQYYEKEERGRGNFPDRFSARQFPNYSSELNVNALLLGDSALYLCASSPAGIETQYFGPGTRLLVL.

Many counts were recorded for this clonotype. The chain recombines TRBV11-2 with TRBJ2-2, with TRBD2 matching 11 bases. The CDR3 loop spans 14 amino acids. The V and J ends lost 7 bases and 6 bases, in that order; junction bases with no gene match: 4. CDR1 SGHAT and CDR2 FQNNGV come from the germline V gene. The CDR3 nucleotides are TGTGCCAGCAACCAACTAGCGGGGGCCGGGGAGCTGTTTTTT. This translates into CASNQLAGAGELFF.

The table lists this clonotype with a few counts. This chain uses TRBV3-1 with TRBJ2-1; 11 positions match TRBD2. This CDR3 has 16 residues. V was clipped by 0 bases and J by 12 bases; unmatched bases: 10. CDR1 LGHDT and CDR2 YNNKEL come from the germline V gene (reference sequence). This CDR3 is CASSQDTVTSGRPQFF. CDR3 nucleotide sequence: TGTGCCAGCAGCCAAGATACGGTCACTAGCGGGAGACCGCAGTTCTTC.

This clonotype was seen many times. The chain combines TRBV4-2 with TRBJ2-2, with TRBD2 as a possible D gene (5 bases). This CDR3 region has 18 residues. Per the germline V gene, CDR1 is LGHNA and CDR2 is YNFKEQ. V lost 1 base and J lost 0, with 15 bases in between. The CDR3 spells CASSQAFRESTNTGELFF. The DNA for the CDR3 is TGTGCCAGCAGCCAAGCTTTTCGGGAATCAACGAACACCGGGGAGCTGTTTTTT.

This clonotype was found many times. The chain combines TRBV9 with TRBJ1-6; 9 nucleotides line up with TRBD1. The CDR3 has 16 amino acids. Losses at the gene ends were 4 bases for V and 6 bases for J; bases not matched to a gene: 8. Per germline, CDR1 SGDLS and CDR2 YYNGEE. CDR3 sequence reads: CASSWGQGIFNSPLHF. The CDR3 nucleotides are TGTGCCAGCAGCTGGGGACAGGGTATATTTAATTCACCCCTCCACTTT.